This T cell receptor beta chain originates from a study of OX40 agonist ivuxolimab in advanced cancers. Study as a whole: Head and neck, renal cell, melanoma or hepatocellular carcinoma were the cancers that dose-escalation patients had. Three patients, one with hepatocellular carcinoma and two with cutaneous melanoma, responded partially.

Trimming at V came to 6 bases and at J to 10 bases, leaving 16 bases not matched to a gene. Germline V lookup: CDR1 MDHEN, CDR2 SYDVKM. This CDR3 has 16 residues. Sequencing used immunoSEQ multiplex PCR; TCRdb keeps in-frame clones, though not all of them. Of 70,000 to 80,000 clones listed, roughly 84% are singletons. General study results and limits: In the 0.1 to 3.0 mg/kg range, CD4+ and CD8+ blood T cells had expanded clonally by week 6.

Comment on this clone: No antigen is known for it.

The clonotype was recovered from an adult with an advanced solid tumor such as melanoma, head and neck, liver or kidney cancer. The sample was CD4+ or CD8+ T cells sorted from blood, taken in a trial of the OX40 agonist ivuxolimab. The chain recombines TRBV28 with TRBJ2-1; 9 bases line up with TRBD1. Here the CDR3 DNA reads TGTGCCAGCAGACCCACCGGAGGGACAGGGCGACGGGAGCAGTTCTTC. This gives the protein CASRPTGGTGRREQFF.